Shown below are 14 T cell receptor beta chains from a single sample sequenced in a study of multiple sclerosis patients with progressive multifocal leukoencephalopathy. Time point specified: time of PML onset. TCRdb keeps only in-frame clones here, not all; method: immunoSEQ multiplex PCR. In the table there are tens of thousands of clones, 87% of which are singletons. Source: PBMCs, taken from a patient treated with natalizumab. These receptors were obtained from a human donor with progressive multifocal leukoencephalopathy.

The chain recombines TRBV29-1 with TRBJ1-4; D is perhaps TRBD1 (6 bases). Germline V gene sequence: CDR1 SQVTM, CDR2 ANQGSEA. V lost 2 bases, J lost 10 bases, and 14 bases lay in between. This CDR3 is 13 amino acids long. CDR3 amino acids: CSVERQQGGKLFF. CDR3 in DNA: TGCAGCGTTGAACGGCAACAGGGTGGAAAACTGTTTTTT.

The DNA of the CDR3 is TGTGCCAGCAGCTTAGTCTTTCTGGACAGCCGCACAGATACGCAGTATTTT. Encoded protein: CASSLVFLDSRTDTQYF. The V gene is TRBV11-2, the J gene TRBJ2-3; D possibly corresponds to TRBD1 (6 bases). Germline lookup yields CDR1 SGHAT and CDR2 FQNNGV. With 1 base removed from V and 1 base from J, the gap between germline ends came to 15 bases. This CDR3 contains 17 residues.

Here the CDR3 DNA reads TGTGCCAGCAGTTATGGGAGGGGGGCCCACACTGAAGCTTTCTTT. Its protein is CASSYGRGAHTEAFF. This chain joins TRBV6-5 and TRBJ1-1, with TRBD1 as a possible D gene (6 bases). Germline-derived CDR1 and CDR2 are MNHEY and SVGAGI. CDR3 size: 15 residues. Between the trimmed V and J ends, which lost 3 bases and 3 bases, there was a span of 14 bases.

This clone was counted between two and nine times. The genes are TRBV9 and TRBJ2-7, with 13 bases that match TRBD2. Per the germline V gene, CDR1 is SGDLS and CDR2 is YYNGEE. The CDR3 runs 15 residues. The V and J ends lost 0 bases and 7 bases, in that order; junction bases with no gene match: 4. The CDR3, as DNA: TGTGCCAGCAGCGTAGGGACTAGCGGGGGCTGGGAGCAGTACTTC. This encodes CASSVGTSGGWEQYF.

V gene TRBV21-1 combines with J gene TRBJ1-1. TRBV21-1 is flagged as a pseudogene. The CDR3 is 14 residues long. CDR3 amino acids: CASSKVWLNTEAFF. The CDR3 nucleotides read TGTGCCAGCAGCAAAGTATGGTTGAACACTGAAGCTTTCTTT.

The rearrangement uses TRBV18 and TRBJ2-1; 7 nucleotides line up with TRBD1. CDR1 is KGHSH, CDR2 LQKENI, per germline. V trimming: 3 bases; J trimming: 7 bases; junction bases outside the gene matches: 3. This CDR3 is 13 amino acids long. The CDR3 loop reads CASSPSRGNEQFF. In DNA, the CDR3 is TGTGCCAGCTCACCGAGCAGGGGGAATGAGCAGTTCTTC.

This clone has more than one count but fewer than ten. V is TRBV11-3 and J is TRBJ2-1, with 7 nucleotides matching TRBD2. Germline lookup yields CDR1 SGHNT and CDR2 YENEEA. V lost 5 bases, J lost 7 bases, and 14 bases stayed unmatched. The CDR3 spans 16 residues. The CDR3 bases are TGTGCCAGCAGCCCGGTAGCGGGCCAAACCCCGAATGAGCAGTTCTTC. Translating it yields CASSPVAGQTPNEQFF.

The rearrangement joins TRBV28 to TRBJ1-5; D may be TRBD1 (6 bases). Trimming removed 6 bases at V and 4 bases at J, with 13 bases between. The CDR3 is 14 residues long. Germline V gene lookup returns CDR1 MDHEN and CDR2 SYDVKM. The CDR3 protein is CASRELGGNQPQHF. The CDR3 region has the DNA TGTGCCAGCAGGGAACTAGGGGGGAATCAGCCCCAGCATTTT.

The J gene is TRBJ2-1, the V gene TRBV9; no clear D gene. The CDR3 has 14 residues. Trimming took 0 bases from V and 4 from J, leaving 8 bases between them. Germline V gives CDR1 SGDLS, CDR2 YYNGEE. The CDR3: CASSVAASYNEQFF. The CDR3, as DNA: TGTGCCAGCAGCGTAGCCGCGAGTTACAATGAGCAGTTCTTC.

About this clone itself: Additional DNA sequences in this sample encode the identical CDR3. The rearrangement links TRBV13 to TRBJ2-6, with D perhaps matching TRBD1 (6 bases). The ends were cut back, 5 bases at V and 1 base at J, with 15 bases in the middle. Germline V gene lookup returns CDR1 PRHDT and CDR2 FYEKMQ (reference sequence). The CDR3 length is 17 residues. This CDR3 is CASSTGQLVSGANVLTF. In nucleotides, the CDR3 is TGTGCCAGCAGCACAGGACAGCTAGTTTCTGGGGCCAACGTCCTGACTTTC.

J is TRBJ2-2 and V is TRBV7-3; D possibly corresponds to TRBD2 (7 bases). CDR1 and CDR2 from the germline V gene are SGHTA and FQGTGA. The CDR3 runs to 20 residues. V was pared by 5 bases and J by 4 bases, with 29 bases between. CDR3 coding DNA: TGTGCCAGCAGCCTTAACGTCCCCCCGGGGGGCAGGGGTACCACCGGGGAGCTGTTTTTT. It is translated as CASSLNVPPGGRGTTGELFF.

J is TRBJ2-5 and V is TRBV4-1; 7 positions agree with TRBD1. The J call may be wrong; the DNA end is better matched by TRBJ2-7. This CDR3 has 16 residues. From germline, CDR1 is MGHRA and CDR2 YSYEKL. In nucleotides, the CDR3 is TGCGCCAGCAGCCAACCCGGGACAGTGATTACCTACGAGCAGTACTTC. It translates to CASSQPGTVITYEQYF.

The CDR3 DNA follows: TGTGCCAGCAGCTCAGGGGGAAACCCGGGGCTTATGAACACTGAAGCTTTCTTT. Translating gives CASSSGGNPGLMNTEAFF. This chain joins TRBV28 and TRBJ1-1; 7 nucleotides align to TRBD1. V shed 6 bases and J 0 bases; nucleotides not matched to a gene: 16. This CDR3 comprises 18 residues. Germline lookup yields CDR1 MDHEN and CDR2 SYDVKM.

The CDR3 nucleotides read TGTGCCAGCAGTACAGGGGAGGTGTTATATGGCTACACCTTC. Its protein product is CASSTGEVLYGYTF. The V call is TRBV7-2, the J call TRBJ1-2; TRBD1 agrees at 7 bases. The CDR3 covers 14 residues. Trimming at V came to 6 bases and at J to 5 bases, leaving 9 bases not matched to a gene. The germline CDR1 and CDR2 sequences are SGHTA and FQGNSA.